The clone carrying this TCR beta chain was counted between two and nine times. Its antigen remains unknown. The germline CDR1 and CDR2 sequences are LNHDA and SQIVND (reference sequence). V gave up 4 bases and J gave up 5 bases, with 21 bases separating them. The CDR3 extends over 17 amino acids. These data originate in a study of T cell repertoires in cytomegalovirus infection. Study context: Indicated by public TCR beta signatures were CMV infection and matching HLA type. General observations from the study: Using cumulative public TCR beta family frequency, the authors identified those who carried CMV together with the relevant HLA.

Each CDR3 protein is one row after TCRdb ran MiXCR on the reads. The top ten hold over 10% of the sample, which has just under 550,000 distinct CDR3 sequences, around 27% seen once. Sequenced input: PBMCs. The sequence came from a human donor in good health (CMV status not recorded). Some clones in this sample may be carry-over from other donors' samples. The V and J genes are TRBV19 and TRBJ1-5, with a possible D match to TRBD1 (5 bases). The CDR3 is CASSNGLEQAVHQPQHF. The DNA for the CDR3 is TGTGCCAGTAGTAATGGGCTCGAACAGGCGGTTCATCAGCCCCAGCATTTT.